This TCR beta chain was identified during a study of OX40 agonist ivuxolimab in advanced cancers. Study information: Dose-escalation cases comprised hepatocellular carcinoma, melanoma, renal cell or head and neck cancer. Antecedent anti-PD-1, anti-PD-L1 or anti-CTLA-4 therapy was permissible, with about 40% having received some.

The protocol was immunoSEQ multiplex PCR, while the TCRdb copy is restricted to in-frame clones and leaves out a portion. The sample contains under 95,000 clones, about 93% of which appear only once. The CDR3 loop spans 15 amino acids. CDR1 and CDR2 from the germline V gene are SGHVS and FQNEAQ. Trimming took 5 bases from V and 4 from J; bases not matched to a gene: 7. The source material was CD4+ or CD8+ T cells sorted from blood, sampled in a trial of the OX40 agonist ivuxolimab. The sequence was obtained from an adult with an advanced solid tumor such as melanoma, head and neck, liver or kidney cancer. The chain recombines TRBV7-8 with TRBJ1-4; TRBD1 agrees at 7 bases. The CDR3 loop reads CASSRRQGVNEKLFF. Here the CDR3 DNA reads TGTGCCAGCAGCCGGCGACAGGGAGTTAATGAAAAACTGTTTTTT.